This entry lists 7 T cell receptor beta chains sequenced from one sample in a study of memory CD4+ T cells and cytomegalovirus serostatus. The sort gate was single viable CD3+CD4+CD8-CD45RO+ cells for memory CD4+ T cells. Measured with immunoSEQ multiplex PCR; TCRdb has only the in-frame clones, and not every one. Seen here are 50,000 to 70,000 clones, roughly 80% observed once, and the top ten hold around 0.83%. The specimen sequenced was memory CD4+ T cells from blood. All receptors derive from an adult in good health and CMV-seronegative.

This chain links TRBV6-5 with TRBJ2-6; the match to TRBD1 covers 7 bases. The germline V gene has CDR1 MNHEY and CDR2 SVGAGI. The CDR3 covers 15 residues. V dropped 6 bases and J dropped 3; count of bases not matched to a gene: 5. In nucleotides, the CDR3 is TGTGCCAGCAGAAATGACAGGGTTGGGGCCAACGTCCTGACTTTC. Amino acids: CASRNDRVGANVLTF.

CDR3 region: CASSFVAGTYEQYF. As DNA, the CDR3 is TGTGCCAGCAGCTTTGTAGCGGGGACCTACGAGCAGTACTTC. V and J are TRBV11-2 and TRBJ2-7; 8 bases fit TRBD2. This CDR3 has 14 residues. V was pared by 3 bases and J by 2 bases, with 3 bases of the junction left unmatched. In germline, CDR1 is SGHAT, CDR2 FQNNGV.

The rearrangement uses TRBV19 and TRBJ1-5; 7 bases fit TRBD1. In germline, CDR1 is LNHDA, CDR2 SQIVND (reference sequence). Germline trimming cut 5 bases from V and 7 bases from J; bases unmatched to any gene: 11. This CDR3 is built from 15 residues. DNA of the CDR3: TGTGCCAGTAGTTACCCGGGGACAGTCGGGCAGCCCCAGCATTTT. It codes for CASSYPGTVGQPQHF.

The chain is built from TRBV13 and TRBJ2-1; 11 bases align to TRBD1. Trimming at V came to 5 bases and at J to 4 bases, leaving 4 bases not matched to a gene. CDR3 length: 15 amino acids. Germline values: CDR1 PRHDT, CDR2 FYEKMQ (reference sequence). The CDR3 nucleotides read TGTGCCAGCAGCCCCGGACAGGGGGCATACAATGAGCAGTTCTTC. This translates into CASSPGQGAYNEQFF.

The CDR3 loop is CSVAARSSYNEQFF. The CDR3 nucleotides are TGCAGCGTTGCAGCGCGAAGCTCCTACAATGAGCAGTTCTTC. V and J are TRBV29-1 and TRBJ2-1; D ambiguous. Deletions cut 4 bases from V and 0 bases from J, with 10 bases between. The germline V gene encodes CDR1 SQVTM and CDR2 ANQGSEA. This CDR3 contains 14 residues.

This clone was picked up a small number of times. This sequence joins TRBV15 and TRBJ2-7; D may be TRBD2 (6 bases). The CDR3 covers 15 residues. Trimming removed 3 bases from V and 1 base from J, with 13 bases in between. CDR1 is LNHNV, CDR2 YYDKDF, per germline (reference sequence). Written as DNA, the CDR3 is TGTGCCACCAGCAGGGGGATCGGGGGATCCTACGAGCAGTACTTC. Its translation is CATSRGIGGSYEQYF.

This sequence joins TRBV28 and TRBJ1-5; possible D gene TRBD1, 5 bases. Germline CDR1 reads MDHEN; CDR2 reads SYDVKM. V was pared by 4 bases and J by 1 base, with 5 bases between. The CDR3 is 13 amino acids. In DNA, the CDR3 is TGTGCCAGCAGTTGGGACAGCAATCAGCCCCAGCATTTT. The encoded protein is CASSWDSNQPQHF.